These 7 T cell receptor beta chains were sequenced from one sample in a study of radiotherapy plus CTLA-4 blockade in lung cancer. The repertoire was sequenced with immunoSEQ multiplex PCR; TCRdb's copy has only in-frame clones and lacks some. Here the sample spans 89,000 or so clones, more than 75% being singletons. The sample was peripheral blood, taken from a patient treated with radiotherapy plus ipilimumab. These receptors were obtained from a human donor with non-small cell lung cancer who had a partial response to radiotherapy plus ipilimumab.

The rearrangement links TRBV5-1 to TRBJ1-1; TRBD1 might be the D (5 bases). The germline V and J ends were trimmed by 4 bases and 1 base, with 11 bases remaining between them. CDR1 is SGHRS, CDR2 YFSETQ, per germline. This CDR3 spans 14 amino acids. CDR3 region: CASSKDGGNTEAFF. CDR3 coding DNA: TGCGCCAGCAGCAAGGACGGGGGGAACACTGAAGCTTTCTTT.

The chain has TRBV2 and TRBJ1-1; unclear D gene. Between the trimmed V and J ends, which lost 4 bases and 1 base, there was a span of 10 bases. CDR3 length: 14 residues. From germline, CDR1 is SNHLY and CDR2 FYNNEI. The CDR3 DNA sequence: TGTGCCAGCAGTGTGGCGGAGAAGAACACTGAAGCTTTCTTT. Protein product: CASSVAEKNTEAFF.

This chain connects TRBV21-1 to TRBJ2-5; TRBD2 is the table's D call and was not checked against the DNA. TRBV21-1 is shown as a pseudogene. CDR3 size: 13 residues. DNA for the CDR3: TGTGCCAGCAGCCCCAGCGCTCAAGAGACCCAGTACTTC. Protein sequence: CASSPSAQETQYF.

In DNA form, the CDR3 reads TGTGCCAGCAGCTTAGGCGACAGGGATTTTCACATTCAGTACTTC. Protein sequence: CASSLGDRDFHIQYF. This chain uses TRBV11-2 with TRBJ2-4; 7 bases line up with TRBD1. V shed 1 base, J shed 8 bases, and the junction held 8 bases outside the gene matches. CDR3 size: 15 residues. CDR1 and CDR2 from the germline V gene are SGHAT and FQNNGV.

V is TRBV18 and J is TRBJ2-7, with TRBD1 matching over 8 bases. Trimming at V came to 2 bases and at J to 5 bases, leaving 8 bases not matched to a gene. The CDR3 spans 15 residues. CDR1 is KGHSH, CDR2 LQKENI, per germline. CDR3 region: CASSPNLDRAHEQYF. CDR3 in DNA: TGTGCCAGCTCACCAAATTTGGACAGGGCTCACGAGCAGTACTTC.

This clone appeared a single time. CDR3 sequence reads: CASSTRGGQNIQYF. CDR3 nucleotides: TGTGCCAGCAGTACCCGGGGGGGACAAAACATTCAGTACTTC. The chain employs TRBV6-5 and TRBJ2-4; 8 bases map to TRBD2. CDR3 length equals 14 residues. V shed 5 bases, J shed 5 bases, and the junction held 5 bases outside the gene matches. The germline V gene has CDR1 MNHEY and CDR2 SVGAGI.

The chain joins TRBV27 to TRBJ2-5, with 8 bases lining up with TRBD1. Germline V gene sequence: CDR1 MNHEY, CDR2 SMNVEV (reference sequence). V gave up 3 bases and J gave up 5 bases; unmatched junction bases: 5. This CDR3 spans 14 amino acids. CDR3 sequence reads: CASSFRQGRETQYF. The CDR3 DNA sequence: TGTGCCAGCAGTTTCAGACAGGGGCGGGAGACCCAGTACTTC.